These 4 T cell receptor beta chains originate from one sample sequenced in a study of OX40 agonist ivuxolimab in advanced cancers. Sequencing used immunoSEQ multiplex PCR; TCRdb keeps in-frame clones, though not all of them. The sample lists around 61,000 clones, around 84% occurring once. The starting material was CD4+ or CD8+ T cells sorted from blood, obtained in a trial of the OX40 agonist ivuxolimab. These TCRs come from an adult with an advanced solid tumor such as melanoma, head and neck, liver or kidney cancer.

The rearrangement uses TRBV30 and TRBJ2-7; 10 bases are a match to TRBD2. The CDR3 consists of 15 residues. The J segment lost 5 bases and the V segment lost 3 bases, leaving 10 bases of the junction unmatched. The germline V gene has CDR1 GTSNPN and CDR2 SVGIG (reference sequence). The CDR3 protein is CAWRIGTSVSNEQYF. The CDR3 coding sequence is TGTGCCTGGAGGATTGGGACTAGCGTGTCAAACGAGCAGTACTTC.

This clone qualifies as medium-sized. This sequence joins TRBV7-3 and TRBJ2-2; 10 nucleotides match TRBD2. This CDR3 contains 15 residues. CDR1 is SGHTA and CDR2 is FQGTGA in the germline V gene. After removal of 5 bases from V and 1 base from J, the junction contained 1 base not matched to a gene. The CDR3 DNA reads TGTGCCAGCAGCCGACTAGCGGGGAACACCGGGGAGCTGTTTTTT. This encodes CASSRLAGNTGELFF.

CDR3 sequence (DNA): TGTGCCAGCAGGATTGAGACAGTGAACACTGAAGCTTTCTTT. Its translation: CASRIETVNTEAFF. This chain connects TRBV2 to TRBJ1-1; the D gene is possibly TRBD1 (5 bases). Trimming pared 6 bases from V and 0 bases from J, leaving 11 bases between. In germline, CDR1 is SNHLY, CDR2 FYNNEI. The CDR3 totals 14 residues. The full variable domain, rest sourced from reference TRBV2 and TRBJ1-1, is EPEVTQTPSHQVTQMGQEVILRCVPISNHLYFYWYRQILGQKVEFLVSFYNNEISEKSEIFDDQFSVERPDGSNFTLKIRSTKLEDSAMYFCASRIETVNTEAFFGQGTRLTVV.

This sequence joins TRBV19 and TRBJ2-1, with D possibly being TRBD1 (5 bases). Per the germline V gene, CDR1 is LNHDA and CDR2 is SQIVND (reference sequence). With 2 bases removed from V and 6 bases from J, the gap between germline ends came to 8 bases. This CDR3 has 13 residues. CDR3 protein: CASSISGSNEQFF. The CDR3 region has the DNA TGTGCCAGTAGTATATCAGGGTCCAATGAGCAGTTCTTC.